These T cell receptor beta chains were read from a single sample in a study of blood T cell repertoires in COVID-19. The method was immunoSEQ multiplex PCR; TCRdb's version includes in-frame clones alone and lacks a portion of them. The table shows some 170,000 clones, with approximately 88% occurring only once. Material for sequencing was peripheral blood. These receptors were collected from a woman aged 45 to 65 with acute or convalescent COVID-19. The CDR3 runs from the conserved cysteine through the conserved F or W. A D gene is named only where the DNA matches it firmly. The size of a clone is reported for some rows only, either as once, few or many, or as a class for expanded clones.

v_call	d_call	clone_size	j_call	cdr3_nt	cdr3_aa
TRBV12-5	.	.	TRBJ1-1	TGTGCTAGTGGGGGTTCACAGGGCGAAGCTTTCTTT	CASGGSQGEAFF
TRBV7-2	.	.	TRBJ1-1	TGTGCCAGCACCCCACGCAGAGGTATCGTACGGGGGGGTGAAGAAGCTTTCTTT	CASTPRRGIVRGGEEAFF
TRBV9	.	.	TRBJ2-1	TGTGCCAGCAGCCTCGGAGGGTCAGGCTCCTACAATGAGCAGTTCTTC	CASSLGGSGSYNEQFF
TRBV5-6	TRBD1	.	TRBJ2-3	TGTGCCAGCAGCCTAGACAGGGGTCGGCCCCGAGGCTCAGATACGCAGTATTTT	CASSLDRGRPRGSDTQYF
TRBV2	.	.	TRBJ1-4	TGTGCCAGCAGTGATTGGTTAGGAGGAAATGAAAAACTGTTTTTT	CASSDWLGGNEKLFF
TRBV6-2/TRBV6-3	TRBD1	few	TRBJ2-6	TGTGCCAGCAGTCGGGGACAGGGGGTCTCTGGGGCCAACGTCCTGACTTTC	CASSRGQGVSGANVLTF
TRBV21-1	.	.	TRBJ2-1	TGTGCCAGCACCGGGGACACGACCTACAATGAGCAGTTCTTC	CASTGDTTYNEQFF
TRBV12-3/TRBV12-4	.	.	TRBJ1-2	TGTGCCAGCAGTTTTGCGGGGGCAGGGAGTACCTTC	CASSFAGAGSTF
TRBV6-2/TRBV6-3	.	.	TRBJ1-2	TGTGCCAGCAGTTTCGGACAAATCTATGGCTACACCTTC	CASSFGQIYGYTF
TRBV7-9	TRBD1	.	TRBJ2-1	TGTGCCAGCAGCGCAGCCGGGACAGACAACAATGAGCAGTTCTTC	CASSAAGTDNNEQFF